Shown below are 16 T cell receptor beta chains from a single sample sequenced in a study of neurological immune-mediated disorders. Each CDR3 protein is one row after TCRdb ran MiXCR on the 5' RACE reads. The data contain some 20,000 distinct CDR3 sequences, less than 15% of them singletons. The material sequenced was CD4+ T cells from blood. Receptors were obtained from a woman aged 60-75 years with HTLV-1-associated myelopathy (HAM/TSP).

Many counts were recorded for this clonotype. V is TRBV20-1 and J is TRBJ2-3, with 9 bases fitting TRBD2. After removal of 1 base from V and 1 base from J, the junction contained 6 bases not matched to a gene. This CDR3 is built from 16 residues. CDR1 and CDR2 (germline): DFQATT, SNEGSKA (reference sequence). CDR3 sequence (DNA): TGCAGTGCTAGAGGCGGGGCTAGCGGGGGCACAGATACGCAGTATTTT. Protein product: CSARGGASGGTDTQYF.

This clonotype was detected many times. V gene TRBV2 combines with J gene TRBJ1-2; D is ambiguous. There are 11 residues in the CDR3. V lost 4 bases to trimming and J lost 2 bases, with 2 bases between them. Germline CDR1 SNHLY, CDR2 FYNNEI. The chain's CDR3 is CASSVNYGYTF. The CDR3, as DNA: TGTGCCAGCAGTGTGAACTATGGCTACACCTTC.

Ten or more counts support this clonotype. This chain joins TRBV29-1 and TRBJ1-1, with D uncertain. Trimming removed 3 bases from V and 3 bases from J, with 14 bases in between. CDR1 and CDR2 (germline): SQVTM, ANQGSEA. The length of the CDR3 is 14 residues. CDR3 in amino acids: CSVDRTRGDTEAFF. The CDR3 DNA reads TGCAGCGTTGATAGGACCCGCGGGGACACTGAAGCTTTCTTT.

The rearrangement links TRBV5-6 to TRBJ1-1, with D possibly being TRBD1 (5 bases). This CDR3 has 15 residues. Trimming stripped 2 bases from V and 5 bases from J, with 16 bases between. In germline, CDR1 is SGHDT, CDR2 YYEEEE. DNA for the CDR3: TGTGCCAGCAGCTTAGCGGGGGGGAAGAGAACTGAAGCTTTCTTT. It encodes CASSLAGGKRTEAFF.

In its sample, this clonotype was seen many times. The rearrangement uses TRBV5-1 and TRBJ1-6; no firm D call. The V end lost 0 bases, the J end lost 7 bases, and 11 bases lay between the germline ends. The CDR3 covers 15 residues. CDR1 is SGHRS, CDR2 YFSETQ, per germline. In DNA, the CDR3 is TGCGCCAGCAGCTTGGACCCAGGCCCCAATTCACCCCTCCACTTT. It codes for CASSLDPGPNSPLHF.

In this sample, this clonotype turned up many times. The rearrangement links TRBV7-9 to TRBJ2-1; TRBD1 agrees at 8 bases. CDR1 SEHNR and CDR2 FQNEAQ come from the germline V gene (reference sequence). J lost 0 bases, V lost 7 bases, and 23 bases had no gene match. The CDR3 sequence is 21 residues long. DNA for the CDR3: TGTGCCAGCACCAACACTCGGGGCGACAGGGGCGAAAAGAGCTCCTACAATGAGCAGTTCTTC. Amino acids: CASTNTRGDRGEKSSYNEQFF.

The chain uses TRBV20-1 and TRBJ1-4, with D uncertain. V was pared by 5 bases and J by 5 bases, with 15 bases between. Germline loops: CDR1 DFQATT, CDR2 SNEGSKA (reference sequence). The CDR3 is 14 amino acids. The CDR3 spells CSAGLGQTNEKLFF. CDR3 nucleotides: TGCAGTGCTGGCCTGGGTCAGACAAATGAAAAACTGTTTTTT.

In its sample, this clonotype is medium-sized. V and J are TRBV12-3 or TRBV12-4 and TRBJ2-2, with D perhaps matching TRBD1 (6 bases). The CDR3 spans 16 residues. Trimming took off 6 bases at V and 0 bases at J, with 14 bases between the two ends. In DNA form, the CDR3 reads TGTGCCAGCAGCAGGCTAGGGACATCGAACACCGGGGAGCTGTTTTTT. Amino acids: CASSRLGTSNTGELFF.

As to this clonotype: Because the CDR3's place on the DNA is in doubt, the DNA is left out and the CDR3 is given as listed by TCRdb. V usage is TRBV11-2 and J usage is TRBJ2-2; the table's D call, TRBD2, was not checked against the DNA. The CDR3 numbers 21 amino acids, ends counted. Germline V gene data show CDR1 as SGHAT and CDR2 as FQNNGV. CDR3 amino acids: CASSFYICSARGQAGTGELFF.

At least ten counts were recorded for this clonotype. The gene calls are TRBV7-9 and TRBJ2-2; D tentatively fits TRBD1 or TRBD2 (5 bases each). The CDR3 totals 15 residues. Germline assignment: CDR1 SEHNR and CDR2 FQNEAQ (reference sequence). V shed 2 bases and J shed 1 base, with 8 bases lying between them. CDR3 nucleotide sequence: TGTGCCAGCAGCTTAATGGGGGAGAACACCGGGGAGCTGTTTTTT. It is translated as CASSLMGENTGELFF. Combining the CDR3 with reference TRBV7-9 and TRBJ2-2 gives the whole variable domain DTGVSQNPRHKITKRGQNVTFRCDPISEHNRLYWYRQTLGQGPEFLTYFQNEAQLEKSRLLSDRFSAERPKGSFSTLEIQRTEQGDSAMYLCASSLMGENTGELFFGEGSRLTVL.

This clonotype qualifies as medium-sized. This chain connects TRBV4-1 to TRBJ1-1; TRBD1 matches 7 bases. The V gene end was trimmed by 2 bases and the J gene end by 5 bases; junction bases not matched to a gene: 11. Per germline, CDR1 MGHRA and CDR2 YSYEKL. This CDR3 comprises 16 residues. CDR3 sequence (DNA): TGCGCCAGCAGCCAATCAACAGGGGAAGGACGGACTGAAGCTTTCTTT. It encodes CASSQSTGEGRTEAFF.

This clonotype has ten or more counts. V usage is TRBV7-9 and J usage is TRBJ2-1; D might be TRBD1 (5 bases). V shed 1 base and J shed 3 bases, with 10 bases lying between them. Germline lookup yields CDR1 SEHNR and CDR2 FQNEAQ (reference sequence). This CDR3 is built from 15 residues. In DNA, the CDR3 is TGTGCCAGCAGCTTAGACGGCAGGGTCTACAATGAGCAGTTCTTC. Residues: CASSLDGRVYNEQFF.

In this sample, this clonotype turned up many times. V is TRBV20-1 and J is TRBJ2-5; D perhaps matches TRBD2 (6 bases). Trimming removed 6 bases at V and 4 bases at J, with 18 bases between. The CDR3 has 14 residues. CDR1 is DFQATT, CDR2 SNEGSKA, per germline (reference sequence). The CDR3 bases are TGCAGTGCCACCAACCCGGGGGTTCCAGAGACCCAGTACTTC. As protein: CSATNPGVPETQYF.

The sample holds many counts of this clonotype. The gene calls are TRBV6-6 and TRBJ1-5; tentative D call: TRBD1 (5 bases). The CDR3 totals 15 residues. V was cut by 2 bases and J by 5 bases, with 13 bases left in between. The germline V gene encodes CDR1 MNHNY and CDR2 SVGAGI (reference sequence). The CDR3, as DNA: TGTGCCAGCAGTTACAGGACACCTGAAGATCAGCCCCAGCATTTT. Its protein is CASSYRTPEDQPQHF.

This clonotype was seen many times. The V gene is TRBV20-1, the J gene TRBJ2-2; D not certain. Germline V gene lookup returns CDR1 DFQATT and CDR2 SNEGSKA (reference sequence). CDR3 length: 11 amino acids. The V and J ends lost 7 bases and 2 bases respectively, with 5 bases between them. CDR3 nucleotides: TGCAGTGTGTATAACACCGGGGAGCTGTTTTTT. Translated: CSVYNTGELFF.

This clonotype came up many times. The chain employs TRBV5-5 and TRBJ2-7, with 9 bases identical to TRBD1. The CDR3 is 13 amino acids. Germline loops: CDR1 SGHKS, CDR2 YYEKEE (reference sequence). Trimming cost V 2 bases and J 5 bases; bases outside gene matches: 2. The CDR3 sequence: CASSFGTGNEQYF. CDR3 coding DNA: TGTGCCAGCAGCTTCGGGACAGGGAACGAGCAGTACTTC.